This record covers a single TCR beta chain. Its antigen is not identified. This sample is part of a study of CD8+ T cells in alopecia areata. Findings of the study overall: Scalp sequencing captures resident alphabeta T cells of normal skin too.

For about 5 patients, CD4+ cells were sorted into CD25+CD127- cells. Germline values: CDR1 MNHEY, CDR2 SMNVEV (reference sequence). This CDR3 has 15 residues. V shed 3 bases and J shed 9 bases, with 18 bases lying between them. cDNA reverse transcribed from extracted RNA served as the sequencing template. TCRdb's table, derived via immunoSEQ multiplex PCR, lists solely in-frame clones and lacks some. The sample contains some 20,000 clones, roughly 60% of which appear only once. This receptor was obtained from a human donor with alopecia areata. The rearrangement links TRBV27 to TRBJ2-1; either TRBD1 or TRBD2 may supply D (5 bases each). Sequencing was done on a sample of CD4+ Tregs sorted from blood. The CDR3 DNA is TGTGCCAGCAGTTTCTCCGGGGCCTACGTTAGTGAGCAGTTCTTC. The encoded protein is CASSFSGAYVSEQFF.